These 32 T cell receptor beta chains share one sample of origin, sequenced in a study of T cell changes during pregnancy in multiple sclerosis. Sequenced by immunoSEQ multiplex PCR; TCRdb stores in-frame clones only, minus some. The table lists fewer than 20,000 clones, approximately 91% of them singletons, with approximately 12% in the top ten. The specimen was CD8+ T cells from peripheral blood mononuclear cells, collected after pregnancy. These TCRs come from a female donor in good health, enrolled as a control in a pregnancy study.

The chain joins TRBV19 to TRBJ1-5; 7 bases agree with TRBD1. The junction had 7 bases not matched to a gene; V was cut back by 3 bases and J by 5 bases. CDR1 and CDR2 (germline): LNHDA, SQIVND (reference sequence). This CDR3 spans 15 amino acids. CDR3 DNA sequence: TGTGCCAGTAGTATTCTCGACAGGGCCGATCAGCCCCAGCATTTT. It specifies CASSILDRADQPQHF.

The chain uses TRBV27 and TRBJ2-3, with 8 bases fitting TRBD2. The CDR3 is made up of 15 amino acids. Looked up from germline, CDR1 is MNHEY and CDR2 is SMNVEV (reference sequence). Trimming took 3 bases from V and 3 from J; bases not matched to a gene: 5. The chain's CDR3 is CASSFSASGTDTQYF. CDR3 DNA sequence: TGTGCCAGCAGTTTCTCGGCTAGCGGGACAGATACGCAGTATTTT.

This clone was detected once. The rearrangement links TRBV21-1 to TRBJ1-4; whether TRBD1, the table's D call, matches the DNA was not checked. TRBV21-1 is labeled a pseudogene. The CDR3 length is 15 residues. The CDR3 DNA reads as TGTGCCAGCAGCGAAAGGGGGCAGGGGGCGGAAAAACTGTTTTTT. Its protein product is CASSERGQGAEKLFF.

Regarding this clone: An end of the junction differs from the germline gene, which may be a read error. The chain joins TRBV19 to TRBJ2-3; the match to TRBD2 covers 11 bases. The germline V gene encodes CDR1 LNHDA and CDR2 SQIVND (reference sequence). The CDR3 is made up of 15 amino acids. CDR3: CASSPTSGVPETQYF. CDR3 DNA sequence: TGTGCCAGTAGCCCGACTAGCGGGGTCCCAGAGACGCAGTATTTT. Combining the CDR3 with reference TRBV19 and TRBJ2-3 gives the whole variable domain DGGITQSPKYLFRKEGQNVTLSCEQNLNHDAMYWYRQDPGQGLRLIYYSQIVNDFQKGDIAEGYSVSREKKESFPLTVTSAQKNPTAFYLCASSPTSGVPETQYFGPGTRLTVL.

A few counts support this clone. The J gene is TRBJ2-7, the V gene TRBV7-9; 8 bases fit TRBD1. CDR1 and CDR2 from the germline V gene are SEHNR and FQNEAQ (reference sequence). V dropped 4 bases and J dropped 5; count of bases not matched to a gene: 16. The CDR3 runs to 17 residues. This CDR3 is CASSSPDRAHSYHEQYF. For the CDR3, the DNA is TGTGCCAGCAGCTCCCCGGACAGGGCGCACTCCTATCACGAGCAGTACTTC. The full variable domain, completed using reference TRBV7-9 and TRBJ2-7, is DTGVSQNPRHKITKRGQNVTFRCDPISEHNRLYWYRQTLGQGPEFLTYFQNEAQLEKSRLLSDRFSAERPKGSFSTLEIQRTEQGDSAMYLCASSSPDRAHSYHEQYFGPGTRLTVT.

The V call is TRBV6-4, the J call TRBJ2-1; 11 bases align to TRBD2. CDR1 and CDR2 (germline): MRHNA, SNTAGT. Losses at the gene ends were 8 bases for V and 3 bases for J; bases not matched to a gene: 6. The CDR3 totals 15 residues. CDR3 in amino acids: CASSLAGGFYNEQFF. Here the CDR3 DNA reads TGTGCCAGCTCCTTAGCGGGAGGGTTCTACAATGAGCAGTTCTTC.

The gene calls are TRBV2 and TRBJ2-6, with 11 bases fitting TRBD1. The CDR3 consists of 21 residues. Losses at the gene ends were 6 bases for V and 1 base for J; bases not matched to a gene: 17. Germline CDR1 reads SNHLY; CDR2 reads FYNNEI. DNA for the CDR3: TGTGCCAGCAGCGCCTACGGTTCCGGTTGGGACAGGGGGTCTGGGGCCAACGTCCTGACTTTC. Amino acids: CASSAYGSGWDRGSGANVLTF.

This clone showed up just once. This chain connects TRBV5-8 to TRBJ1-5, with TRBD1 as a possible D gene (5 bases). The germline gives CDR1 SGHTS, CDR2 YDEGEE. The CDR3 contains 18 residues. Trimming removed 0 bases at V and 0 bases at J, with 16 bases between. CDR3 DNA sequence: TGTGCCAGCAGCTTGGACCCGTGGAGGGGCGATAGCAATCAGCCCCAGCATTTT. Residues: CASSLDPWRGDSNQPQHF.

The chain is built from TRBV25-1 and TRBJ1-2; tentative D call: TRBD1 (6 bases). The CDR3 is 15 residues long. Trimming stripped 4 bases from V and 4 bases from J, with 16 bases between. The germline CDR1 and CDR2 sequences are MGHDK and SYGVNS. The CDR3 sequence is CASSAWTATFYGYTF. As DNA, the CDR3 is TGTGCCAGCAGTGCCTGGACAGCGACCTTCTATGGCTACACCTTC.

This sequence joins TRBV7-9 and TRBJ2-1, with 9 bases that match TRBD2. Germline V gene data show CDR1 as SEHNR and CDR2 as FQNEAQ (reference sequence). The CDR3 extends over 15 amino acids. V lost 5 bases, J lost 5 bases, and 7 bases stayed unmatched. CDR3 sequence (DNA): TGTGCCAGCAGCAAAAGCGGGAGGCCCAACAATGAGCAGTTCTTC. Translating gives CASSKSGRPNNEQFF.

V usage is TRBV27 and J usage is TRBJ2-1; 15 bases agree with TRBD2. Trimming at V came to 8 bases and at J to 6 bases, leaving 2 bases not matched to a gene. Germline V gives CDR1 MNHEY, CDR2 SMNVEV (reference sequence). The CDR3 covers 14 residues. CDR3 loop: CASRTSGRANEQFF. CDR3 DNA: TGTGCCAGCCGGACTAGCGGGAGGGCCAATGAGCAGTTCTTC.

The chain carries TRBV4-2 and TRBJ2-2, with D possibly matching TRBD2 (7 bases). Trimming took 1 base from V and 5 from J, leaving 11 bases between them. Germline V gives CDR1 LGHNA, CDR2 YNFKEQ. This CDR3 is 15 amino acids long. This chain's CDR3 is CASSQGGGGTGELFF. The CDR3 bases are TGTGCCAGCAGCCAAGGAGGGGGGGGAACCGGGGAGCTGTTTTTT.

The chain uses TRBV18 and TRBJ1-2; 8 nucleotides align to TRBD1. Germline CDR1 reads KGHSH; CDR2 reads LQKENI. CDR3 length: 18 amino acids. J lost 7 bases, V lost 2 bases, and 18 bases had no gene match. The CDR3 DNA reads as TGTGCCAGCTCACCATACGACAGGGGACTTCACCCCCTCCTTGGCTACACCTTC. Translated: CASSPYDRGLHPLLGYTF.

The chain couples TRBV5-1 to TRBJ2-1, with D maybe TRBD2 (6 bases). Germline V gene data show CDR1 as SGHRS and CDR2 as YFSETQ. The V end lost 5 bases, the J end lost 4 bases, and 10 bases lay between the germline ends. This CDR3 has 13 residues. CDR3 sequence: CASRWDSYNEQFF. For the CDR3, the DNA is TGCGCCAGCAGATGGGACTCGTACAATGAGCAGTTCTTC.

This chain joins TRBV6-6 and TRBJ2-7; tentatively, D is TRBD2 (5 bases). The V end was cut by 0 bases, the J end by 7 bases, with 13 bases between. Germline CDR1 reads MNHNY; CDR2 reads SVGAGI (reference sequence). This CDR3 is built from 14 residues. Written as DNA, the CDR3 is TGTGCCAGCAGTTACTCGATAGGTAGCGTGGAGCAGTACTTC. It translates to CASSYSIGSVEQYF.

V is TRBV5-6 and J is TRBJ1-5; the match to TRBD1 covers 8 bases. The germline V gene has CDR1 SGHDT and CDR2 YYEEEE. Trimming at V came to 2 bases and at J to 2 bases, leaving 9 bases not matched to a gene. The CDR3 has 17 residues. CDR3 nucleotide sequence: TGTGCCAGCAGCTTACAGGGGGGCCCCCGGGGCAATCAGCCCCAGCATTTT. As protein: CASSLQGGPRGNQPQHF.

V and J are TRBV27 and TRBJ1-2; no clear D. The CDR3 covers 14 residues. Per germline, CDR1 MNHEY and CDR2 SMNVEV (reference sequence). V was clipped by 3 bases and J by 2 bases, with 10 bases between them. The CDR3 nucleotides read TGTGCCAGCAGTTTGACGGGGAAAAACTATGGCTACACCTTC. Translating it yields CASSLTGKNYGYTF.

The J gene is TRBJ2-1, the V gene TRBV6-1, with D perhaps TRBD2 (5 bases). Germline CDR1 is MNHNS and CDR2 is SASEGT. This CDR3 has 11 amino acids. V was pared by 6 bases and J by 6 bases, with 6 bases between. CDR3 sequence (DNA): TGTGCCAGCAGGGACTCCAATGAGCAGTTCTTC. It encodes CASRDSNEQFF.

This clone was counted a few times. The chain couples TRBV5-6 to TRBJ1-5; no clear D gene. The CDR3 runs to 13 residues. Deletions cut 0 bases from V and 4 bases from J, with 5 bases between. Germline CDR1 is SGHDT and CDR2 is YYEEEE. The CDR3 coding sequence is TGTGCCAGCAGCTTGGGGGCTAATCAGCCCCAGCATTTT. It codes for CASSLGANQPQHF.

The chain has TRBV2 and TRBJ2-7; 15 bases match TRBD2. CDR1 and CDR2 from the germline V gene are SNHLY and FYNNEI. This CDR3 contains 17 residues. Trimming removed 2 bases from V and 1 base from J; junction bases left unmatched: 3. CDR3 DNA: TGTGCCAGCAGTGAATTTGGACTAGCGGGGGGGTCCTACGAGCAGTACTTC. As protein: CASSEFGLAGGSYEQYF.

The V and J genes are TRBV7-9 and TRBJ1-5, with 7 bases lining up with TRBD1. This CDR3 is 16 amino acids long. CDR1 and CDR2 (germline): SEHNR, FQNEAQ (reference sequence). With 5 bases clipped from V and 5 bases from J, the junction kept 12 bases outside the gene matches. For the CDR3, the DNA is TGTGCCAGCAGCAGAAAGGCAGGGGGTAACTATCAGCCCCAGCATTTT. It yields the protein CASSRKAGGNYQPQHF.

This CDR3 reads CASSLLRTGVTEAFF. DNA of the CDR3: TGCGCCAGCAGCTTGCTCCGGACAGGGGTCACTGAAGCTTTCTTT. The chain is built from TRBV5-1 and TRBJ1-1; 9 bases line up with TRBD1. The CDR3 loop spans 15 amino acids. Germline CDR1 and CDR2: SGHRS and YFSETQ. With 1 base clipped from V and 4 bases from J, the junction kept 5 bases outside the gene matches.

The chain uses TRBV11-3 and TRBJ1-2; 10 positions agree with TRBD1. Trimming cost V 5 bases and J 4 bases; bases outside gene matches: 7. The CDR3 sequence is 15 residues long. CDR1 and CDR2 (germline): SGHNT, YENEEA. The chain's CDR3 is CASSRAGTGVYGYTF. The CDR3 coding sequence is TGTGCCAGCAGCCGCGCCGGGACAGGGGTCTATGGCTACACCTTC.

The table lists this clone with a count of one. The rearrangement links TRBV5-1 to TRBJ1-1; 7 positions match TRBD1. Germline-derived CDR1 and CDR2 are SGHRS and YFSETQ. J gave up 6 bases and V 4 bases, and 12 bases lay outside the gene matches. The CDR3 totals 15 residues. CDR3 loop: CASSVSRGARSEAFF. In DNA, the CDR3 is TGCGCCAGCAGCGTATCCAGGGGGGCGCGATCTGAAGCTTTCTTT.

The V and J genes are TRBV28 and TRBJ2-1, with a possible D match to TRBD2 (6 bases). V dropped 3 bases and J dropped 15 bases, with 15 bases sitting between them. The CDR3 is 12 residues long. Per germline, CDR1 MDHEN and CDR2 SYDVKM. The CDR3 coding sequence is TGTGCCAGCAGTTTGCCGGGACTCGCGCGGTTCTTC. Its protein is CASSLPGLARFF.

This clone was found once. The chain joins TRBV7-8 to TRBJ1-2, with D possibly matching TRBD1 (5 bases). This CDR3 is 14 amino acids long. Trimming left V 6 bases short and J 0 bases short, with 11 bases between. Germline lookup yields CDR1 SGHVS and CDR2 FQNEAQ. Written as DNA, the CDR3 is TGTGCCAGCAGGCCGGGGGGGTCTAACTATGGCTACACCTTC. It translates to CASRPGGSNYGYTF.

This chain connects TRBV19 to TRBJ1-1; D perhaps matches TRBD1 (5 bases). The CDR3 spans 14 residues. Trimming cost V 1 base and J 1 base, with 7 bases left between them. Germline CDR1 is LNHDA and CDR2 is SQIVND (reference sequence). Here the CDR3 reads CASSIGQPNTEAFF. CDR3 DNA sequence: TGTGCCAGTAGTATAGGACAGCCGAACACTGAAGCTTTCTTT.

The gene calls are TRBV19 and TRBJ1-3; D call uncertain. CDR1 LNHDA and CDR2 SQIVND come from the germline V gene (reference sequence). The CDR3 covers 13 residues. V lost 3 bases to trimming and J lost 2 bases, with 5 bases between them. The CDR3 protein is CASSMAAGNTIYF. In DNA, the CDR3 is TGTGCCAGTAGTATGGCCGCTGGAAACACCATATATTTT.

This rearrangement joins TRBV7-9 to TRBJ2-7, with D maybe TRBD1 (6 bases). Germline V CDR1 and CDR2: SEHNR, FQNEAQ (reference sequence). Trimming took off 6 bases at V and 0 bases at J, with 9 bases between the two ends. The CDR3 sequence is 13 residues long. The CDR3 loop is CASRRDNSYEQYF. CDR3 coding DNA: TGTGCCAGCAGGAGGGACAACTCCTACGAGCAGTACTTC.

The chain joins TRBV2 to TRBJ1-6; 8 bases are a match to TRBD1. CDR3 length equals 14 residues. After removal of 1 base from V and 11 bases from J, the junction contained 4 bases not matched to a gene. Germline CDR1 reads SNHLY; CDR2 reads FYNNEI. The DNA of the CDR3 is TGTGCCAGCAGTGAAGGACAGGGGTCGCCACCCCTCCACTTT. Its protein product is CASSEGQGSPPLHF.

The chain recombines TRBV9 with TRBJ2-7; possibly TRBD1 for D (6 bases). The germline V gene encodes CDR1 SGDLS and CDR2 YYNGEE. The CDR3 sequence is 14 residues long. Trimming took 0 bases from V and 4 from J, leaving 11 bases between them. The CDR3 here is CASSVVGANYEQYF. CDR3 coding DNA: TGTGCCAGCAGCGTAGTGGGGGCCAATTACGAGCAGTACTTC.

The rearrangement links TRBV6-5 to TRBJ2-5; 10 bases line up with TRBD2. TRBJ2-7 matches the DNA end more closely, so the J call is doubtful. Looked up from germline, CDR1 is MNHEY and CDR2 is SVGAGI. This CDR3 is built from 15 residues. The CDR3 DNA reads as TGTGCCAGCAGTTACGAAGCGGGAGGGCCGGACGAGCAGTACTTC. Its translation is CASSYEAGGPDEQYF.